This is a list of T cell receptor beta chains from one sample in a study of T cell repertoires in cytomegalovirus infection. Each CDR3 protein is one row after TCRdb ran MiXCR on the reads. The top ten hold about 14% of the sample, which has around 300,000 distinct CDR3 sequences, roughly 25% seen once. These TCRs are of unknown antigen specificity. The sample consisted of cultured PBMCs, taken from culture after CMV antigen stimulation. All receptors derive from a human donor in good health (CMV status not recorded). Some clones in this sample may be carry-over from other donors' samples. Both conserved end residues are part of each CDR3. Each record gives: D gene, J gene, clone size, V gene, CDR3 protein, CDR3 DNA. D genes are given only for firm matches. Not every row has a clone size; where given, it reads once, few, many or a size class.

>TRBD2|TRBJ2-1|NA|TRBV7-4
CASSLIGLAADNEQFF
TGTGCCAGCAGCTTAATCGGACTAGCGGCCGACAATGAGCAGTTCTTC
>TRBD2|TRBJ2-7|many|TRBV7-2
CASSSPSGNSYEQYF
TGTGCCAGCAGCTCACCTAGCGGGAACTCCTACGAGCAGTACTTC
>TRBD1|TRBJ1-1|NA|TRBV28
CASSLTGGVGSGKTEAFF
TGTGCCAGCAGTCTCACAGGGGGCGTAGGATCGGGGAAGACTGAAGCTTTCTTT
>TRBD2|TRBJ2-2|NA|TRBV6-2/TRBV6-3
CASSYLLWGGLTGELFF
TGTGCCAGCAGTTACCTGCTTTGGGGAGGGCTCACCGGGGAGCTGTTTTTT
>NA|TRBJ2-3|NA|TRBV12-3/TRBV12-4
CASRPGLFTDTQYF
TGTGCCAGCAGACCGGGACTCTTCACAGATACGCAGTATTTT
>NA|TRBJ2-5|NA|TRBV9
CASSSPGGLMETQYF
TGTGCCAGCAGCTCCCCCGGGGGATTGATGGAGACCCAGTACTTC
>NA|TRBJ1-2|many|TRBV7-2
CASSQRSGADYGYTF
TGTGCCAGCAGCCAACGATCGGGGGCTGACTATGGCTACACCTTC
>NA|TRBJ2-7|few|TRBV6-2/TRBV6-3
CASTTRGQPLGEQYF
TGTGCCAGCACGACCAGAGGACAGCCGTTAGGCGAGCAGTACTTC
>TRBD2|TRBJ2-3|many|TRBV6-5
CASSYSGLAVTSTDTQYF
TGTGCCAGCAGTTACTCGGGACTAGCGGTTACTAGCACAGATACGCAGTATTTT
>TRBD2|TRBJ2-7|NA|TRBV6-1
CASSSPTSGSYEQYF
TGTGCCAGCAGTTCTCCGACTAGCGGGAGCTACGAGCAGTACTTC
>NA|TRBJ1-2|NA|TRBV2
CASIAEVDGYTF
TGTGCCAGCATTGCGGAAGTGGATGGCTACACCTTC
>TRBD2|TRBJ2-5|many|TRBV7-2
CASSQGLAAQETQYF
TGTGCCAGCAGCCAGGGACTAGCGGCACAAGAGACCCAGTACTTC
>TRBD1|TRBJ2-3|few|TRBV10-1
CASSRQGRRSDTQYF
TGCGCCAGCAGTCGACAGGGCCGAAGGTCAGATACGCAGTATTTT
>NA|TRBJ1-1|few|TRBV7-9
CASSLRGRRKLNTEAFF
TGTGCCAGCAGCTTAAGGGGGAGACGGAAACTGAACACTGAAGCTTTCTTT
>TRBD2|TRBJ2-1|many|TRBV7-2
CASTQEWGGNEQFF
TGTGCCAGCACCCAAGAGTGGGGGGGGAATGAGCAGTTCTTC
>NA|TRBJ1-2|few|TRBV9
CASSVQGYPDGYTF
TGTGCCAGCAGCGTACAGGGATACCCGGATGGCTACACCTTC
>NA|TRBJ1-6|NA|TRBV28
CASSLQHF
TGTGCCAGCAGTTTACAGCACTTT
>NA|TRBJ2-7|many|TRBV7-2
CASSLVVDAPMNMYF
TGTGCCAGCAGCTTAGTGGTGGATGCCCCCATGAATATGTACTTC
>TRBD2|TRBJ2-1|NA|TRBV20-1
CRAYKRDGSYNEQFF
TGCAGAGCTTATAAGCGGGATGGGTCCTACAATGAGCAGTTCTTC
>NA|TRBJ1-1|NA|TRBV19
CASSLQSATEAFF
TGTGCCAGTAGCCTTCAGAGTGCCACTGAAGCTTTCTTT
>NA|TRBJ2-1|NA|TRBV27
CASSSISLGSSNEQFF
TGTGCCAGCAGTTCCATTTCACTAGGATCCTCCAATGAGCAGTTCTTC
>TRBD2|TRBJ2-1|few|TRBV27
CASSPTWGLAGGPNEQFF
TGTGCCAGCAGTCCAACGTGGGGACTAGCGGGAGGGCCGAATGAGCAGTTCTTC